These T cell receptor beta chains were read from a single sample in a study of T cell responses to AZD1222 COVID-19 vaccine. Libraries were prepared by immunoSEQ multiplex PCR; TCRdb keeps only in-frame clonotypes and omits some of them. The table shows about 120,000 clones, with roughly 92% occurring only once. Sequences were derived from peripheral blood, sampled 28 days after the second AZD1222 dose. The receptors stem from an adult who received the AZD1222 COVID-19 vaccine. Each CDR3 is given with its conserved first and last residue. The D gene is left open where the match is weak. A row's size may be missing; if present it is once, few, many or a size class.

v_call,d_call,clone_size,j_call,cdr3_nt,cdr3_aa
TRBV2,TRBD1,.,TRBJ1-6,TGTGCCAGCAAGACAGGGAATAATTCACCCCTCCACTTT,CASKTGNNSPLHF
TRBV4-2,.,.,TRBJ2-5,TGTGCCAGCAGCCTCGAGGCCAGACAAGAGACCCAGTACTTC,CASSLEARQETQYF
TRBV3-1/TRBV3-2,.,.,TRBJ2-2,TGTGCCAGCAGCAGGGGGGTCACCGGGGAGCTGTTTTTT,CASSRGVTGELFF
TRBV5-6,TRBD2,.,TRBJ2-3,TGTGCCAGCAGCCCCCAGGCGGGAGCAAGCACAGATACGCAGTATTTT,CASSPQAGASTDTQYF
TRBV2,.,.,TRBJ1-1,TGTGCCAGTCTCGACGGGGGACGGGAGATGAACACTGAAGCTTTCTTT,CASLDGGREMNTEAFF
TRBV11-1,.,.,TRBJ2-5,TGTGCCAGCAGCTTAGGCACCAACCCTGGTTCGGAGACCCAGTACTTC,CASSLGTNPGSETQYF
TRBV18,.,once,TRBJ1-2,TGTGCCAGCTCACCACGAGAGGATAACTATGGCTACACCTTC,CASSPREDNYGYTF
TRBV28,TRBD1,.,TRBJ1-4,TGTGCCAGCAGTCTGATCGGGACAGGGAATAGTGAAAAACTGTTTTTT,CASSLIGTGNSEKLFF
TRBV19,.,.,TRBJ2-7,TGTGCCAGTAGTCCGGGGAACGGGGTAGCCTACGAGCAGTACTTC,CASSPGNGVAYEQYF
TRBV19,TRBD1,once,TRBJ2-3,TGTGCCAGTAGGACTACACAGGGGGCAAGCACAGATACGCAGTATTTT,CASRTTQGASTDTQYF
TRBV6-5,.,.,TRBJ2-2,TGTGCCAGCAGACATGGTGGCACCGGGGAGCTGTTTTTT,CASRHGGTGELFF
TRBV6-5,.,.,TRBJ1-2,TGTGCCAGCAGTCTCCAGCAGGGGAACTATGGCTACACCTTC,CASSLQQGNYGYTF
TRBV11-3,TRBD1,.,TRBJ2-3,TGTGCCAGCAGCTTGGACGTGACAGGGTTAGGCACAGATACGCAGTATTTT,CASSLDVTGLGTDTQYF
TRBV2,.,.,TRBJ1-4,TGTGCCAGCAGTGAAGAGCGGGTCGCAACTAATGAAAAACTGTTTTTT,CASSEERVATNEKLFF
TRBV11-3,.,.,TRBJ2-3,TGTGCCAGCAGTGGTAGTGGGAGCACAGATACGCAGTATTTT,CASSGSGSTDTQYF
TRBV3-1/TRBV3-2,TRBD2,.,TRBJ2-1,TGTGCCAGCAGCCGCGTAAGACGGGGGGGCGGCAATGAGCAGTTCTTC,CASSRVRRGGGNEQFF